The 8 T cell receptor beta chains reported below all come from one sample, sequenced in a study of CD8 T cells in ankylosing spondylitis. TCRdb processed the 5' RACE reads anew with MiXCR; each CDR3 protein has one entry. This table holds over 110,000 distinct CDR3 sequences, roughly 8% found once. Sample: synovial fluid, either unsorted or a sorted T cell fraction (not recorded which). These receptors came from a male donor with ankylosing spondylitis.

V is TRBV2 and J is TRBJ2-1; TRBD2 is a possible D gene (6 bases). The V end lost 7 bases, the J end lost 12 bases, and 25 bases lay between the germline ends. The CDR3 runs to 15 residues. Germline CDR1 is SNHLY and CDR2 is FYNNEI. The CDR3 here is CASIQSGLPPDPQFF. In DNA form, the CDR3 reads TGTGCCAGCATCCAGTCGGGACTCCCTCCTGATCCGCAGTTCTTC.

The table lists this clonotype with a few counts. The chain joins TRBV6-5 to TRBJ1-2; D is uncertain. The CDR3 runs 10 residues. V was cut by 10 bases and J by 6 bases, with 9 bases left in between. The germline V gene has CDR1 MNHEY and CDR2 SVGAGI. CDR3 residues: CATSGDGYTF. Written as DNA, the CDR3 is TGTGCCACCTCGGGAGATGGCTACACCTTC.

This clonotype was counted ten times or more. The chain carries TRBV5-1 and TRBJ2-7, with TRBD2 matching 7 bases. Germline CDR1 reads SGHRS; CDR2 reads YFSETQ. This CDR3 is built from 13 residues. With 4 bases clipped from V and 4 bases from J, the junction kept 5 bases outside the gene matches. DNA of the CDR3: TGCGCCAGCAGCCGGGGGGAGTCGTACGAGCAGTACTTC. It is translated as CASSRGESYEQYF.

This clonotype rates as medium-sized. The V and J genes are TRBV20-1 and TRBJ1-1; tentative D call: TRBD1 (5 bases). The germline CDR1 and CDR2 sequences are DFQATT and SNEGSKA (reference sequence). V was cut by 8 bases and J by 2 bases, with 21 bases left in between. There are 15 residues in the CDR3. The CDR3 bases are TGCAGTACTTTCTCTTACCGGGACGGAAACACTGAAGCTTTCTTT. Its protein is CSTFSYRDGNTEAFF.

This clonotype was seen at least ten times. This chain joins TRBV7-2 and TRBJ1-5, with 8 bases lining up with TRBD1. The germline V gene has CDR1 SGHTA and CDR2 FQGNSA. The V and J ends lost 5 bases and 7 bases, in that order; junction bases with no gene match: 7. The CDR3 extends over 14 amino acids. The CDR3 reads CASSPLTGVQPQHF. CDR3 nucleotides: TGTGCCAGCAGCCCACTGACAGGGGTACAGCCCCAGCATTTT. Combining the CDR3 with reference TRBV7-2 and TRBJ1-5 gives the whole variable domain GAGVSQSPSNKVTEKGKDVELRCDPISGHTALYWYRQSLGQGLEFLIYFQGNSAPDKSGLPSDRFSAERTGGSVSTLTIQRTQQEDSAVYLCASSPLTGVQPQHFGDGTRLSIL.

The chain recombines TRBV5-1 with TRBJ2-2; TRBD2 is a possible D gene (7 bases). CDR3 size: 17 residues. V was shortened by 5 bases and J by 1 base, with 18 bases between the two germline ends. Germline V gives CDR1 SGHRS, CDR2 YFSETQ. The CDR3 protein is CASSPDGGGRNTGELFF. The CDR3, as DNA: TGCGCCAGCAGTCCCGATGGCGGGGGCCGGAACACCGGGGAGCTGTTTTTT.

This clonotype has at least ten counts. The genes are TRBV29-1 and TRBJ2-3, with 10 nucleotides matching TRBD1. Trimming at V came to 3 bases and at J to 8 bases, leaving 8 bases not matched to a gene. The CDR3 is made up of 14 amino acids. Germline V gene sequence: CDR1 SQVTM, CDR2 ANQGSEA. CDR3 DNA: TGCAGCGTTGAGCCCCGGGACAGGGGCCGTACGCAGTATTTT. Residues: CSVEPRDRGRTQYF.

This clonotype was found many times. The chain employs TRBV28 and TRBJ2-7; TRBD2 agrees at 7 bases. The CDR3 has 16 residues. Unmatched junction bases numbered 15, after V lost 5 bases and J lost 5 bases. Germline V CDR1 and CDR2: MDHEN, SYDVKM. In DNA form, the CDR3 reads TGTGCCAGCAGTCCCTCCTGGGGGGGTGCACTTAACGAGCAGTACTTC. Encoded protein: CASSPSWGGALNEQYF.